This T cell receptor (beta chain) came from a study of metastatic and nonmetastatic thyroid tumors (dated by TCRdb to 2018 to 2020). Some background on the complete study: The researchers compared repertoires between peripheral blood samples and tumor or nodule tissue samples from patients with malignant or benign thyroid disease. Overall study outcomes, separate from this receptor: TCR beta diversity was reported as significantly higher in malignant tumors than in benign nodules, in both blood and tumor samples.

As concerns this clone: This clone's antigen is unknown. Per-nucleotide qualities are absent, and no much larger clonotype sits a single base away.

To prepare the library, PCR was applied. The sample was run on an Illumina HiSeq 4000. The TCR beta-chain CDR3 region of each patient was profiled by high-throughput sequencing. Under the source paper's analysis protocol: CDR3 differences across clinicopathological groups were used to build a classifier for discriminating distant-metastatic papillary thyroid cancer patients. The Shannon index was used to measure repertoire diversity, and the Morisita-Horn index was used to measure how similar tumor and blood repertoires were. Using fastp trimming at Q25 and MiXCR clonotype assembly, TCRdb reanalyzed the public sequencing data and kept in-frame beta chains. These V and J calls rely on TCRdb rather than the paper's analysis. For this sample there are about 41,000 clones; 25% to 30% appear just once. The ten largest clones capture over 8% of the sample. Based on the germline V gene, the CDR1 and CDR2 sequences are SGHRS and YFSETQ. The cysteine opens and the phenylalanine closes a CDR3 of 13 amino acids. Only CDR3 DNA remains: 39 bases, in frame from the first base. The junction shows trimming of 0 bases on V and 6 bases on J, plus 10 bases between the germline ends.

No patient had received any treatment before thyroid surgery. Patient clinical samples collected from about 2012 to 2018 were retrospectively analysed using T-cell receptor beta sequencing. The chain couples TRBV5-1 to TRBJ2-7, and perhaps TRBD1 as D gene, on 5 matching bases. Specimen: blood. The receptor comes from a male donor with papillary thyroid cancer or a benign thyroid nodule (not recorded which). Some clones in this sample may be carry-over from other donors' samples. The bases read TGCGCCAGCAGCTTGGAGGGGTTTGGCGAGCAGTACTTC. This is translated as CASSLEGFGEQYF. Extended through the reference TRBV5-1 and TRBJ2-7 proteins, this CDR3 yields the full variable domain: KAGVTQTPRYLIKTRGQQVTLSCSPISGHRSVSWYQQTPGQGLQFLFEYFSETQRNKGNFPGRFSGRQFSNSRSEMNVSTLELGDSALYLCASSLEGFGEQYFGPGTRLTVT.